The following is a T cell receptor (beta chain) sequence with its context. The antigen is unknown. This sample stems from a study of vaccination and CD4 T cells after COVID-19. Findings and limits, study-wide: Median SARS-CoV-2-reactive clonotype numbers went from roughly 22 to 38; this increase was not significant. Researchers report that a median roughly 86% of reactive clones in convalescent patients surfaced only post-vaccination.

This sample's treatment: roughly ten-day PBMC culture with coronavirus spike peptide pools or control peptides (ViraFEST assay). V lost 0 bases to trimming and J lost 7 bases; unmatched junction nucleotides: 9. The V gene's germline CDR1 is SGHKS and CDR2 YYEKEE (reference sequence). The CDR3 totals 16 residues. The assay that was used to sequence DNA from cultured CD4+ T cells was the Oncomine TCR Beta short-read assay. TCRdb re-derived calls from the PCR reads in MiXCR, one entry per CDR3 protein. The sample consists of several thousand distinct CDR3 sequences, roughly 60% of them appearing once. Sequenced input: CD4+ T cells from blood, cultured in vitro. This receptor was obtained from a human donor who had recovered from COVID-19. The rearrangement joins TRBV5-5 to TRBJ1-5, with 8 bases lining up with TRBD1. The CDR3 sequence: CASSLVTGGTGQPQHF. The CDR3, as DNA: TGTGCCAGCAGCTTGGTGACGGGGGGGACAGGACAGCCCCAGCATTTT.